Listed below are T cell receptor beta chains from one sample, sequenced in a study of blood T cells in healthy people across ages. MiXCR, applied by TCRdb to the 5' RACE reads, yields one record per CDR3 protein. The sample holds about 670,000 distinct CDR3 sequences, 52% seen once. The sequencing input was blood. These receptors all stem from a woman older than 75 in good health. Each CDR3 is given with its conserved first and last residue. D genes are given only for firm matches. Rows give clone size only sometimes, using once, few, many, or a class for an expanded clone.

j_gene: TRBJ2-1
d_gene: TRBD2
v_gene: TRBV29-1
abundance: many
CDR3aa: CSFSGGSSYNEQFF
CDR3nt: TGCAGCTTTAGCGGGGGTAGCTCCTACAATGAGCAGTTCTTC

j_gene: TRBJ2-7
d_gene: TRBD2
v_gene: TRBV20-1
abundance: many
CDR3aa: CSAPSGNHYEQYF
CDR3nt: TGCAGTGCCCCTAGCGGGAATCACTACGAGCAGTACTTC

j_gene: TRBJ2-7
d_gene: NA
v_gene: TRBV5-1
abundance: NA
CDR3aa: CASSLVDSKTYEQYF
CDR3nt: TGCGCCAGCAGCTTGGTTGACTCCAAGACCTACGAGCAGTACTTC

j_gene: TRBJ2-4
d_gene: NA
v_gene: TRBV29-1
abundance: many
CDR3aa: CSVTGNRAKNIQYF
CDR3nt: TGCAGCGTAACAGGGAACCGGGCCAAAAACATTCAGTACTTC

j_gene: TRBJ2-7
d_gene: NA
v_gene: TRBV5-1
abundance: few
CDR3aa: CASSAAGAKIYEQYF
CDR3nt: TGCGCCAGCAGTGCAGCCGGGGCCAAAATCTACGAGCAGTACTTC

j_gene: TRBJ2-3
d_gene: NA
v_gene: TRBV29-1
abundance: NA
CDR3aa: CSVVSGNSKQYF
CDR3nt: TGCAGCGTTGTTTCCGGTAATAGTAAGCAGTATTTT

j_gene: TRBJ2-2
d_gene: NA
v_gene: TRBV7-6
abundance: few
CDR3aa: CASSQGGELFF
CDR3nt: TGTGCCAGCAGCCAAGGCGGGGAGCTGTTTTTT

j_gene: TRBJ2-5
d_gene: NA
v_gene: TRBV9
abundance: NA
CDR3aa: CASSVAVSRETQYF
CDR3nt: TGTGCCAGCAGCGTAGCTGTCTCGAGAGAGACCCAGTACTTC

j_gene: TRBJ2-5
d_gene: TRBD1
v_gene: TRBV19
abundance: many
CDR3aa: CASIGGTGETQYF
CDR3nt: TGTGCCAGTATTGGCGGGACAGGCGAGACCCAGTACTTC

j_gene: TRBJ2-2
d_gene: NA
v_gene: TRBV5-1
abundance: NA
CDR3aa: CASSLAGGAGDTGELFF
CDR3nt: TGCGCCAGCAGCTTGGCCGGAGGAGCCGGAGACACCGGGGAGCTGTTTTTT

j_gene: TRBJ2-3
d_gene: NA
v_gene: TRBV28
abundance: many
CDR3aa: CASKGQRYTDTQYF
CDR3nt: TGTGCCAGCAAGGGGCAGAGATACACAGATACGCAGTATTTT

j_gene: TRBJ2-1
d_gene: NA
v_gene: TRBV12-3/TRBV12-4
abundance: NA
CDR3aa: CASSLRTARDEQFF
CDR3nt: TGTGCCAGCAGTTTAAGGACAGCCCGTGATGAGCAGTTCTTC

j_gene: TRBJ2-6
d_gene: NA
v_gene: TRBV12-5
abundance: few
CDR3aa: CASGLSLGGGANVLTF
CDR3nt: TGTGCTAGTGGTTTGTCTCTCGGAGGGGGGGCCAACGTCCTGACTTTC

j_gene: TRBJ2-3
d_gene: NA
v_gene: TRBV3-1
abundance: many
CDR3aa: CASSQDQRAVGTDTQYF
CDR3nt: TGTGCCAGCAGCCAAGATCAACGGGCGGTGGGCACAGATACGCAGTATTTT

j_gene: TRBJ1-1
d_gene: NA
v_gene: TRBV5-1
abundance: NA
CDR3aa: CASSLGGEGGEAFF
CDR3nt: TGCGCCAGCAGCTTGGGTGGGGAGGGCGGTGAAGCTTTCTTT

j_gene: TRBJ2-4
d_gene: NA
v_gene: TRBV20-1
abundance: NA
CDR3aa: CSAKGLGRTLAKNIQYF
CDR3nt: TGCAGTGCTAAGGGTCTGGGAAGGACCTTAGCCAAAAACATTCAGTACTTC

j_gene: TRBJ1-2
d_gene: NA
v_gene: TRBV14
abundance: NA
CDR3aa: CASSPLGTYGYTF
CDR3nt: TGTGCCAGCAGCCCCCTGGGGACCTATGGCTACACCTTC

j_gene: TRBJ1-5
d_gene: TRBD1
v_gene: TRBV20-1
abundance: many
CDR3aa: CSARQGASNQPQHF
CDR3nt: TGCAGTGCAAGACAGGGGGCCAGCAATCAGCCCCAGCATTTT

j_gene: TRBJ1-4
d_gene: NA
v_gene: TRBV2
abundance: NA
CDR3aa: CACTRVGAPEKLFF
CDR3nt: TGTGCCTGCACCCGGGTGGGGGCCCCTGAAAAACTGTTTTTT

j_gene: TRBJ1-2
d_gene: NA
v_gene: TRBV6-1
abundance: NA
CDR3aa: CASSEGGDFLYGYTF
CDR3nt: TGTGCCAGCAGTGAAGGGGGGGACTTTCTCTATGGCTACACCTTC

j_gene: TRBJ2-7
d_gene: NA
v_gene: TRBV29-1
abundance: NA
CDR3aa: CSSLADRYNEQYF
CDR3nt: TGCAGCTCCTTGGCGGACCGCTACAATGAGCAGTACTTC

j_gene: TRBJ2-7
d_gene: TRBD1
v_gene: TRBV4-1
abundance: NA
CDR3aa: CASSQESRTGKDEQYF
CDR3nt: TGCGCCAGCAGCCAAGAGTCTCGGACAGGGAAAGACGAGCAGTACTTC

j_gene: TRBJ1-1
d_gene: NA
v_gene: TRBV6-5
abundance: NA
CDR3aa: CASSYSGGREYGAFF
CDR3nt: TGTGCCAGCAGTTACTCGGGGGGGCGCGAGTATGGAGCTTTCTTT

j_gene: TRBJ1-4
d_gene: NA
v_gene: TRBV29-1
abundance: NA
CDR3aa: CSVEIEPGLFF
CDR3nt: TGCAGCGTTGAAATAGAGCCAGGGCTGTTTTTT